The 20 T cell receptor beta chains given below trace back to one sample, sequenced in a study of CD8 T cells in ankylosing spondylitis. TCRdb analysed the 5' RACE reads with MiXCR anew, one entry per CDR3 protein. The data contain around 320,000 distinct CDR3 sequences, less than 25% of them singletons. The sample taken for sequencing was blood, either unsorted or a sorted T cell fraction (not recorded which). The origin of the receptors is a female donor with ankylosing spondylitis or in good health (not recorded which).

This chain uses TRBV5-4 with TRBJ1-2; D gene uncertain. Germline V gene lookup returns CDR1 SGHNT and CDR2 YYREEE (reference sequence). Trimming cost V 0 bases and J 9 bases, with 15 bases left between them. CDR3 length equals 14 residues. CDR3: CASSLVQTEGSYTF. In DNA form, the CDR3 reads TGTGCCAGCAGCTTGGTTCAAACGGAGGGAAGCTACACCTTC. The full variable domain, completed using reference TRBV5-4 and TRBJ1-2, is ETGVTQSPTHLIKTRGQQVTLRCSSQSGHNTVSWYQQALGQGPQFIFQYYREEENGRGNFPPRFSGLQFPNYSSELNVNALELDDSALYLCASSLVQTEGSYTFGSGTRLTVV.

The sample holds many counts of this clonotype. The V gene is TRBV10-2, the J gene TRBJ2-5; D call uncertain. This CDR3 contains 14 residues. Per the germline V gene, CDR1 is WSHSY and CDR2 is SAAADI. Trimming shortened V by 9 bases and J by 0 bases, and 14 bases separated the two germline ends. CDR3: CASSIGRNQETQYF. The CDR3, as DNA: TGCGCCAGTTCGATCGGACGGAACCAAGAGACCCAGTACTTC.

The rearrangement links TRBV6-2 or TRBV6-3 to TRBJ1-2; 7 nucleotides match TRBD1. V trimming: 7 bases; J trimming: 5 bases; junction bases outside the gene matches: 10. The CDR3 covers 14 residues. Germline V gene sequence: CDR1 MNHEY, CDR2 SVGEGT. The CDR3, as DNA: TGTGCCAGCACTGATTCGGGACAGCCATATGGCTACACCTTC. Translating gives CASTDSGQPYGYTF.

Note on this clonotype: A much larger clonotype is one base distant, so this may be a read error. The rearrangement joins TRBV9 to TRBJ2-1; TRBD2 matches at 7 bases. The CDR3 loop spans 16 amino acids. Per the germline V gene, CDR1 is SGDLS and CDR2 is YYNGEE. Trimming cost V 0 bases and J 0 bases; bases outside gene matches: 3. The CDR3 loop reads CASSVGGGSSYNEQFF. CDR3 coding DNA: TGTGCCAGCAGCGTAGGGGGCGGGAGCTCCTACAATGAGCAGTTCTTC.

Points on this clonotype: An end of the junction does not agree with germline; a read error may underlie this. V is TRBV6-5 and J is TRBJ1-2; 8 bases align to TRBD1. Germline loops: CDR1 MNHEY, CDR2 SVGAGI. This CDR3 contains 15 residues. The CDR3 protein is CASSYSVSPGTGFAF. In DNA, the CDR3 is TGTGCCAGCAGTTACTCGGTTTCCCCCGGGACAGGCTTTGCCTTC.

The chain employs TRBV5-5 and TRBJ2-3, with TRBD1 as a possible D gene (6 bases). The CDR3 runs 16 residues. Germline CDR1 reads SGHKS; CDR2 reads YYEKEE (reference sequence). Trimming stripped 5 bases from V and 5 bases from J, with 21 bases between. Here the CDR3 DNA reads TGTGCCAGCAGTTCCGGAGGAAAGGGGGTGGGAGATACGCAGTATTTT. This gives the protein CASSSGGKGVGDTQYF.

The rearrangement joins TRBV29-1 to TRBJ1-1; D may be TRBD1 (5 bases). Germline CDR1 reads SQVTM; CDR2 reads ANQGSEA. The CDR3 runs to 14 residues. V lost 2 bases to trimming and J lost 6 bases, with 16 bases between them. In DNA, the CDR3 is TGCAGCGTTGAAAACCGGACAAGAAGGGCTGAAGCTTTCTTT. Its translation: CSVENRTRRAEAFF.

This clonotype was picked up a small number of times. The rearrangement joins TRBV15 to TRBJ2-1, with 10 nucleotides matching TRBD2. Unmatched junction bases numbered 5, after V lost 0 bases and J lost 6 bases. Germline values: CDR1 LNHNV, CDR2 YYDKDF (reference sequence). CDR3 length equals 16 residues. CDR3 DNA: TGTGCCACCAGCAGAGATCGCCTAGCGGGAGTCAATGAGCAGTTCTTC. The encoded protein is CATSRDRLAGVNEQFF.

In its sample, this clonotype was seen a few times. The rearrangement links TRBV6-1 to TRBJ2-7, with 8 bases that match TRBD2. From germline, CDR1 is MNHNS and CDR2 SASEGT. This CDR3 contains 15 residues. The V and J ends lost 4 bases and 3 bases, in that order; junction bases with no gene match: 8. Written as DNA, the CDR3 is TGTGCCAGCAGTGCTTCGTCTAGCGGGTTCTACGAGCAGTACTTC. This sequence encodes CASSASSSGFYEQYF.

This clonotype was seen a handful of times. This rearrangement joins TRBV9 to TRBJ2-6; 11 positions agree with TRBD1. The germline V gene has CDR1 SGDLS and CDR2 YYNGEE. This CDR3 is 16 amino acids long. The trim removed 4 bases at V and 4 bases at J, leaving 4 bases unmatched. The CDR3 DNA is TGTGCCAGCAGCTTGGACAGGGGGCCCGGGGCCAACGTCCTGACTTTC. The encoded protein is CASSLDRGPGANVLTF.

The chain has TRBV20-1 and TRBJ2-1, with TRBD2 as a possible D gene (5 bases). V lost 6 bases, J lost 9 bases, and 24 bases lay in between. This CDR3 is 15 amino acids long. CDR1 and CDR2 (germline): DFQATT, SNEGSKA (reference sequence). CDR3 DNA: TGCAGTGCCCCGTATTTAGCGTTCGATCACCGTGAGCAGTTCTTC. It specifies CSAPYLAFDHREQFF.

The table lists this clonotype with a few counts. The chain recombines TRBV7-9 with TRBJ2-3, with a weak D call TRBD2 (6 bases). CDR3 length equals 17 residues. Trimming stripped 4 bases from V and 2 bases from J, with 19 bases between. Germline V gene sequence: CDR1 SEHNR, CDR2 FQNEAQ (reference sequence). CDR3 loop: CASSYGGTRDSTDTQYF. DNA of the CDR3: TGTGCCAGCAGCTACGGGGGAACGCGGGACTCCACAGATACGCAGTATTTT.

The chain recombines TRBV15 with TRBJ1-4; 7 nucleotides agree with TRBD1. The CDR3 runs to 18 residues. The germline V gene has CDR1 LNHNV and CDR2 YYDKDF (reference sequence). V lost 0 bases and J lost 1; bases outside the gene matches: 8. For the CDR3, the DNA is TGTGCCACCAGCAGAGAAATGACAGGGTCGGGAACTAATGAAAAACTGTTTTTT. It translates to CATSREMTGSGTNEKLFF.

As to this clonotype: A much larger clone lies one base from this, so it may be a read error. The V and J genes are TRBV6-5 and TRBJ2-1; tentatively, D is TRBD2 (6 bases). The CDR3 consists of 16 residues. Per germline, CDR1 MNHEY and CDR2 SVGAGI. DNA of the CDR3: TGTGCCAGCAGTTACGGGGTCGGAGGGTCCTACAGTGAGCAGTTCTTC. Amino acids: CASSYGVGGSYSEQFF.

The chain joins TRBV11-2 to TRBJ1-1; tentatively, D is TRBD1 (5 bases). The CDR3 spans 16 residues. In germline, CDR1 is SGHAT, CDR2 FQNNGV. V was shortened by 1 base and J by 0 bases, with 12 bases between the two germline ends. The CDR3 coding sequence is TGTGCCAGCAGCTTAGCCCCGGGACTCATGAACACTGAAGCTTTCTTT. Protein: CASSLAPGLMNTEAFF.

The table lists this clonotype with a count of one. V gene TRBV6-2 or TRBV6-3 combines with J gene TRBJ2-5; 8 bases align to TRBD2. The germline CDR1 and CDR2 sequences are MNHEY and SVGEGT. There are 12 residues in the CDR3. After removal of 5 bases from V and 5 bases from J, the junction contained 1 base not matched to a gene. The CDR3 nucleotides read TGTGCCAGCAGTCGACTAGCGGAGACCCAGTACTTC. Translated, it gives CASSRLAETQYF.

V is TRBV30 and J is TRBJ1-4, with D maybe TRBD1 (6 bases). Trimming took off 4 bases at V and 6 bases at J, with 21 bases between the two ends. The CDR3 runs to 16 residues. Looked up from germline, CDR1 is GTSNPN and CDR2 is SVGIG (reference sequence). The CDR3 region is CAWKGGPVAVDEKLFF. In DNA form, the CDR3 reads TGTGCCTGGAAGGGGGGGCCCGTGGCTGTCGATGAAAAACTGTTTTTT.

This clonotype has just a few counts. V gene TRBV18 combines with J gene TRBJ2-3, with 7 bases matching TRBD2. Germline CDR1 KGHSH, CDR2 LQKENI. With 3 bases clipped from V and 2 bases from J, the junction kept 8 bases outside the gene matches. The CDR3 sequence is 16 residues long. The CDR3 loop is CASSPGLAAPTDTQYF. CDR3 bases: TGTGCCAGCTCACCGGGCCTAGCGGCACCCACAGATACGCAGTATTTT.

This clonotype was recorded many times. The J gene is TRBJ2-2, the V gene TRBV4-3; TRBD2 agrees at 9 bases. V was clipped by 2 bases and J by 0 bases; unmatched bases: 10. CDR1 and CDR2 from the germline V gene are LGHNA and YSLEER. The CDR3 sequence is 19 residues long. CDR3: CASSQNDGTSPPNTGELFF. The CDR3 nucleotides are TGCGCCAGCAGCCAAAACGATGGGACTAGCCCTCCGAACACCGGGGAGCTGTTTTTT.

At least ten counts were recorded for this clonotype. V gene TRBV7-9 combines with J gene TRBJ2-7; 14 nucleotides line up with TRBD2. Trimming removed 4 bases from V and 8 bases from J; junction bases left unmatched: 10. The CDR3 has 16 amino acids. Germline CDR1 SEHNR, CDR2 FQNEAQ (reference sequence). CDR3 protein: CASSYSGTSGRVKQYF. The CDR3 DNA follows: TGTGCCAGCAGCTACTCCGGGACTAGCGGGAGAGTAAAGCAGTACTTC.